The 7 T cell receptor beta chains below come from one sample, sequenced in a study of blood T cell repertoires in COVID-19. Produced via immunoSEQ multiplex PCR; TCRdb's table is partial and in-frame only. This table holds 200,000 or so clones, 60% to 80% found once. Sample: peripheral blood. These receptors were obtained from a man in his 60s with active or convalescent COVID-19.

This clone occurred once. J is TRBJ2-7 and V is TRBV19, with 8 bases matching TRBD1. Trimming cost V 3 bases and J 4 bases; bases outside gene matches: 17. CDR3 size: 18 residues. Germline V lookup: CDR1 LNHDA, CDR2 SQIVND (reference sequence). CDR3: CASSIRGQALGFGYEQYF. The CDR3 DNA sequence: TGTGCCAGTAGTATTCGGGGACAGGCCCTAGGGTTTGGATACGAGCAGTACTTC.

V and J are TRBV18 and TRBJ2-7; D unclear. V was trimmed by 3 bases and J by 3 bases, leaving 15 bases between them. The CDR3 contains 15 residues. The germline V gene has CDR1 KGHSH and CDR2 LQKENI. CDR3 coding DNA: TGTGCCAGCTCACCCCCGGAACAGACCTTCTACGAGCAGTACTTC. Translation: CASSPPEQTFYEQYF.

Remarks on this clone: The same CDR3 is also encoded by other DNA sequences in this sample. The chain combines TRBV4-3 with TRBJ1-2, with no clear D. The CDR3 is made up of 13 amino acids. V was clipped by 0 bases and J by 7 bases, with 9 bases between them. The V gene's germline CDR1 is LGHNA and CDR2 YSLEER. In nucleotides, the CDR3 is TGCGCCAGCAGCCAAGATCGTGTTTCTGGCTACACCTTC. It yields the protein CASSQDRVSGYTF.

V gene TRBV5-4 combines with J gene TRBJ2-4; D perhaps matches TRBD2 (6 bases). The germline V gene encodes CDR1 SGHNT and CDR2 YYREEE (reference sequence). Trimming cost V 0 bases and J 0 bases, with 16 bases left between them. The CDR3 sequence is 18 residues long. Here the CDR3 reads CASSLEGTGALAKNIQYF. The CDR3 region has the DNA TGTGCCAGCAGCTTGGAGGGGACTGGCGCCCTAGCCAAAAACATTCAGTACTTC.

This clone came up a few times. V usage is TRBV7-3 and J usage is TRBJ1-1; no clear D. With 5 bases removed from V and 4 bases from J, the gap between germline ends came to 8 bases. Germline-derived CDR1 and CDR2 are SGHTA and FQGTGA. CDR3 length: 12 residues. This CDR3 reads CASSPTSTEAFF. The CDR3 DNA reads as TGTGCCAGCAGCCCCACCAGCACTGAAGCTTTCTTT.

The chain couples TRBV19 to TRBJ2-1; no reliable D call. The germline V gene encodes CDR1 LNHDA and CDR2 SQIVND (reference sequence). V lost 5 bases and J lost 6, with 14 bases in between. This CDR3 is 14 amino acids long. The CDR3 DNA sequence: TGTGCCAGTAGTGCGGAAAGGAATACCAATGAGCAGTTCTTC. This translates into CASSAERNTNEQFF. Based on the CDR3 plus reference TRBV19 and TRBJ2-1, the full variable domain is DGGITQSPKYLFRKEGQNVTLSCEQNLNHDAMYWYRQDPGQGLRLIYYSQIVNDFQKGDIAEGYSVSREKKESFPLTVTSAQKNPTAFYLCASSAERNTNEQFFGPGTRLTVL.

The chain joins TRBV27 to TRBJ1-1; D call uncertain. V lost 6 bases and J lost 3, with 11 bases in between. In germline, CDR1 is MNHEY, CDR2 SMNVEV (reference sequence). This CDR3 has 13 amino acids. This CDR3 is CASSPGVHTEAFF. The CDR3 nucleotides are TGTGCCAGCAGCCCCGGGGTACACACTGAAGCTTTCTTT.